The present TCR beta chain was sequenced within a study of beta chain features in type 1 diabetes. Study results and limitations: There was no resolution here of whether HLA type influences TCRB rearrangement.

Expressed TCRB transcripts were sequenced after all isolated RNA was converted to cDNA. Profiling relied on immunoSEQ multiplex PCR, and the TCRdb table lists in-frame clones only, not all of them. In the table there are hundreds of thousands of clones, around 13% of which are singletons. About this clone itself: Its antigen is as yet unknown.

V was pared by 4 bases and J by 4 bases, with 8 bases of the junction left unmatched. CDR1 SGHNT and CDR2 YYREEE come from the germline V gene (reference sequence). The CDR3 spans 16 residues. The TCR comes from a young man in good health. Material: central memory CD4+ T cells from blood. V gene TRBV5-4 combines with J gene TRBJ2-1, with 10 bases identical to TRBD2. The CDR3 nucleotides read TGTGCCAGCAGCGGGGGGACTAGCGCCGATTACAATGAGCAGTTCTTC. It specifies CASSGGTSADYNEQFF.